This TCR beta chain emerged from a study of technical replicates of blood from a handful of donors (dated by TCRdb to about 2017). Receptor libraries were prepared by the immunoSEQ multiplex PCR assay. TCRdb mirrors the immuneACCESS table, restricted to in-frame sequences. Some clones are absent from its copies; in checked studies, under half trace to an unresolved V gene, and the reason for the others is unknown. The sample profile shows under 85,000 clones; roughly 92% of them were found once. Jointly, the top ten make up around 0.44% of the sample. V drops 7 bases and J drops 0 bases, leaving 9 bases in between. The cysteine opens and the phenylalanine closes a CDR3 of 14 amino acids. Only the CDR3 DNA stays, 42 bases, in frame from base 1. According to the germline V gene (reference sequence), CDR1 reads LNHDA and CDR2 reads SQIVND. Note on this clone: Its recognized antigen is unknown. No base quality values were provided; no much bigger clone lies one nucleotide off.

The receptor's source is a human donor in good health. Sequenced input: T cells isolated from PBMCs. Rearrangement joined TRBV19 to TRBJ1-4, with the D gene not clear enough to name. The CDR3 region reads CASTLGSTNEKLFF. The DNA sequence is TGTGCCAGTACCCTAGGATCAACTAATGAAAAACTGTTTTTT.